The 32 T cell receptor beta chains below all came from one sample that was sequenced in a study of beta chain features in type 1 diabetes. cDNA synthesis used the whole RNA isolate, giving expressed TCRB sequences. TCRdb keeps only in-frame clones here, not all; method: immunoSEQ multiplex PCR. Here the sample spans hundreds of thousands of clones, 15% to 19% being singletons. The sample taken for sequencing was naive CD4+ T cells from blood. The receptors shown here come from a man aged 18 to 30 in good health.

CDR3 coding DNA: TGTGCCAGCAGTGGGGACAGGAAGACTGAAGCTTTCTTT. It encodes CASSGDRKTEAFF. V usage is TRBV6-4 and J usage is TRBJ1-1; TRBD1 aligns across 8 bases. The germline V gene has CDR1 MRHNA and CDR2 SNTAGT. The CDR3 consists of 13 residues. Unmatched junction bases numbered 3, after V lost 4 bases and J lost 5 bases.

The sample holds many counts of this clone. The DNA of the CDR3 is TGTGCCATCAGAGGGCAAGAAGAGACCCAGTACTTC. Translation: CAIRGQEETQYF. V usage is TRBV10-3 and J usage is TRBJ2-5; D unclear. The CDR3 totals 12 residues. V lost 6 bases and J lost 3, with 8 bases in between. Germline values: CDR1 ENHRY, CDR2 SYGVKD.

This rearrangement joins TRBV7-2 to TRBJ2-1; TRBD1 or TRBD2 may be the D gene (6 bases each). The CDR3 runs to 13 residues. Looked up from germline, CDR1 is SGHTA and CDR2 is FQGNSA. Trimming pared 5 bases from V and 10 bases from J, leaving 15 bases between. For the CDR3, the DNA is TGTGCCAGCAGCCCCGGGGGCTCAAGGGAGCAGTTCTTC. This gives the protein CASSPGGSREQFF.

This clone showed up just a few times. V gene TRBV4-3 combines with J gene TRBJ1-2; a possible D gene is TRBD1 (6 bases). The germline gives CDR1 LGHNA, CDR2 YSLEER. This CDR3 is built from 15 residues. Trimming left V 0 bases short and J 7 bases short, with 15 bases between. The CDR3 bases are TGCGCCAGCAGCCAAGAAACAGGGCCCTTGGGTGGCTACACCTTC. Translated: CASSQETGPLGGYTF.

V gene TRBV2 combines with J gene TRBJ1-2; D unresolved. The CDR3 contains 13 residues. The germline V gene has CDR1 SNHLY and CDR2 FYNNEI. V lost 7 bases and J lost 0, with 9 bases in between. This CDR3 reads CASIPAANYGYTF. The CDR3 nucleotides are TGTGCCAGCATTCCCGCAGCTAACTATGGCTACACCTTC.

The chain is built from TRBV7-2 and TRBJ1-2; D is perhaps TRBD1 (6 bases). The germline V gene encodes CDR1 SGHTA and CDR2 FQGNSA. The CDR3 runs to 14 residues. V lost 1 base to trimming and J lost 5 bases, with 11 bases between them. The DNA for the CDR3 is TGTGCCAGCAGCTTAGACAGGCAGGGGTATGGCTACACCTTC. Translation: CASSLDRQGYGYTF.

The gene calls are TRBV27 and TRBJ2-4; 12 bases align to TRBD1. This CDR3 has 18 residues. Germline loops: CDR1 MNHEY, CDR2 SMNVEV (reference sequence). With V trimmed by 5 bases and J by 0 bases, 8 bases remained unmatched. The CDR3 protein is CASSPGTGGGLAKNIQYF. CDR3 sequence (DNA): TGTGCCAGCAGTCCCGGGACAGGGGGCGGTCTAGCCAAAAACATTCAGTACTTC.

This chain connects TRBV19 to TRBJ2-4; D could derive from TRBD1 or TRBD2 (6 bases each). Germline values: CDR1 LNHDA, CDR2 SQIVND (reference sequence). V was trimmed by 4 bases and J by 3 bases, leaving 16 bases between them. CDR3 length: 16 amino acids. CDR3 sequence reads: CASSTPGAIGKNIQYF. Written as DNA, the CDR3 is TGTGCCAGTAGTACCCCGGGGGCAATTGGCAAAAACATTCAGTACTTC.

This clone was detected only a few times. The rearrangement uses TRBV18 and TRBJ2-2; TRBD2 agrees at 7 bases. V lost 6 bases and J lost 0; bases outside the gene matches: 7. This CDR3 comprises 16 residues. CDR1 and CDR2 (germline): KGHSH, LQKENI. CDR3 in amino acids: CASSPLADTNTGELFF. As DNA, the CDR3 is TGTGCCAGCTCGCCCCTAGCGGATACGAACACCGGGGAGCTGTTTTTT.

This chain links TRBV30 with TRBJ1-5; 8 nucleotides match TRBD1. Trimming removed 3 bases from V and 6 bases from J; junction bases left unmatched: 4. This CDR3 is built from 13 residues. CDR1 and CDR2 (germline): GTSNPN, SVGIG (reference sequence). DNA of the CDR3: TGTGCCTGGAGCGGGACAGGCAGTCAGCCCCAGCATTTT. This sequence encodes CAWSGTGSQPQHF. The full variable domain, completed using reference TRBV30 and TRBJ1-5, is SQTIHQWPATLVQPVGSPLSLECTVEGTSNPNLYWYRQAAGRGLQLLFYSVGIGQISSEVPQNLSASRPQDRQFILSSKKLLLSDSGFYLCAWSGTGSQPQHFGDGTRLSIL.

The CDR3 protein is CASSLAISGPSNQPQHF. The CDR3 DNA reads TGTGCCAGCAGCTTAGCCATCAGCGGTCCTAGCAATCAGCCCCAGCATTTT. The V gene is TRBV7-6, the J gene TRBJ1-5; D not resolved. The V gene's germline CDR1 is SGHVS and CDR2 FNYEAQ. This CDR3 is 17 amino acids long. The germline V and J ends were trimmed by 0 bases and 0 bases, with 12 bases remaining between them. The full variable domain, completed using reference TRBV7-6 and TRBJ1-5, is GAGVSQSPRYKVTKRGQDVALRCDPISGHVSLYWYRQALGQGPEFLTYFNYEAQQDKSGLPNDRFSAERPEGSISTLTIQRTEQRDSAMYRCASSLAISGPSNQPQHFGDGTRLSIL.

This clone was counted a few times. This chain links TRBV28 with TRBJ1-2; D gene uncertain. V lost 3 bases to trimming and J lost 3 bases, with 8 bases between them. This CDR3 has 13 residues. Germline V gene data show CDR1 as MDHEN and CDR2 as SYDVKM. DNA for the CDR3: TGTGCCAGCAGTTTGATTGAGGACTATGGCTACACCTTC. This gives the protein CASSLIEDYGYTF.

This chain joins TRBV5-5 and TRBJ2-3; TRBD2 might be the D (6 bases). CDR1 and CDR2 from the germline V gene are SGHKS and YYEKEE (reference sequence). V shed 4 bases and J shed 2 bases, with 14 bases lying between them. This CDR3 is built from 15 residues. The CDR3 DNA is TGTGCCAGCAGCCCCCCGGGGACTCTCACAGATACGCAGTATTTT. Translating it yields CASSPPGTLTDTQYF.

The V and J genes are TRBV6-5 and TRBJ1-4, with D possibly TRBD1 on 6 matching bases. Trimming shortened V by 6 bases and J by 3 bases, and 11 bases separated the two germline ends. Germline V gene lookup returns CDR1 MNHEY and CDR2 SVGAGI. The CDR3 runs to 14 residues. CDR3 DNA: TGTGCCAGCAGCTGGACAGCCGCTAATGAAAAACTGTTTTTT. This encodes CASSWTAANEKLFF.

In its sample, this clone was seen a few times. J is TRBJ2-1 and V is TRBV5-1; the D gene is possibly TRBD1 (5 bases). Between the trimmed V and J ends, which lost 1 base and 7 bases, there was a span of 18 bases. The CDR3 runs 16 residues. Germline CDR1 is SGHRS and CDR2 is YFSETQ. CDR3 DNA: TGCGCCAGCAGCTTGATTGGCAGGGCCTCCATAAATGAGCAGTTCTTC. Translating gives CASSLIGRASINEQFF.

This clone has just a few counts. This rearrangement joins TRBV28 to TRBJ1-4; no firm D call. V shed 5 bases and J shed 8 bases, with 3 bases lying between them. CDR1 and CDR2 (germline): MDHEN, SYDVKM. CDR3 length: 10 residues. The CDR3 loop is CASSGEKLFF. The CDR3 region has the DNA TGTGCCAGCAGTGGAGAAAAACTGTTTTTT.

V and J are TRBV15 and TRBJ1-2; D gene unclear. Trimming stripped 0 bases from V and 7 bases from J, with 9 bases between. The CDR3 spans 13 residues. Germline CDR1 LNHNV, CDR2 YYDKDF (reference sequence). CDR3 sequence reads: CATSRDGRFGYTF. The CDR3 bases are TGTGCCACCAGCAGAGATGGTCGCTTTGGCTACACCTTC.

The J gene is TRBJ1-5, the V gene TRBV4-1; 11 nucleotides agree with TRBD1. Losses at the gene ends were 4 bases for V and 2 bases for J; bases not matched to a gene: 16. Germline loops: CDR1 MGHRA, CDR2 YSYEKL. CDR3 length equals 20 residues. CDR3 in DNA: TGCGCCAGCAGCCGAGGCGTTCTTGGACAGGGGGCGCGAGGCAATCAGCCCCAGCATTTT. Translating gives CASSRGVLGQGARGNQPQHF.

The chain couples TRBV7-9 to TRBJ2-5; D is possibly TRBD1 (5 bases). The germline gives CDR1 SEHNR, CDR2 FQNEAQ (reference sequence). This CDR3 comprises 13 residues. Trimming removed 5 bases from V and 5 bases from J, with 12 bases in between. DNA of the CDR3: TGTGCCAGCAGCGCCGCAGGGATGGAGACCCAGTACTTC. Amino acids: CASSAAGMETQYF.

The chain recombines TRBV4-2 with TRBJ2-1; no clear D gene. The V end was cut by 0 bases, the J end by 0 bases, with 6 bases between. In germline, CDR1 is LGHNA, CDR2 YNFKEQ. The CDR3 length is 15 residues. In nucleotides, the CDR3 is TGTGCCAGCAGCCAAGACCGGAGCTCCTACAATGAGCAGTTCTTC. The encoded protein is CASSQDRSSYNEQFF.

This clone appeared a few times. As DNA, the CDR3 is TGCAGTGCTAGGGGGCTAGAGACCCAGTACTTC. This translates into CSARGLETQYF. The J gene is TRBJ2-5, the V gene TRBV20-1; tentative D call: TRBD1 (5 bases). The V end was cut by 3 bases, the J end by 4 bases, with 6 bases between. Looked up from germline, CDR1 is DFQATT and CDR2 is SNEGSKA (reference sequence). CDR3 length: 11 amino acids.

The DNA for the CDR3 is TGTGCCATCAGTGCAATGCTAGCGGGAGTATCCTACAATGAGCAGTTCTTC. This translates into CAISAMLAGVSYNEQFF. The gene calls are TRBV10-3 and TRBJ2-1; 10 bases line up with TRBD2. This CDR3 is 17 amino acids long. Germline CDR1 reads ENHRY; CDR2 reads SYGVKD. Unmatched junction bases numbered 7, after V lost 4 bases and J lost 1 base.

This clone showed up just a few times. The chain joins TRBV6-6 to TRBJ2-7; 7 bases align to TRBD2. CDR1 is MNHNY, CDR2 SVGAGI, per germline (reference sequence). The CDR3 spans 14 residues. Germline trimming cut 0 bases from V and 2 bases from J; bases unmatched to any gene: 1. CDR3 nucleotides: TGTGCCAGCAGTTACTCAGCGGGAACCTACGAGCAGTACTTC. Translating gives CASSYSAGTYEQYF.

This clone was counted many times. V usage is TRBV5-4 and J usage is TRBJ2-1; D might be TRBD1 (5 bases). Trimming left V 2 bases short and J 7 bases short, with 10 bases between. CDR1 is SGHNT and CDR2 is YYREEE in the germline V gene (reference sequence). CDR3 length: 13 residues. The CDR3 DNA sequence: TGTGCCAGCAGCTTACCCAGGGTTAATGAGCAGTTCTTC. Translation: CASSLPRVNEQFF.

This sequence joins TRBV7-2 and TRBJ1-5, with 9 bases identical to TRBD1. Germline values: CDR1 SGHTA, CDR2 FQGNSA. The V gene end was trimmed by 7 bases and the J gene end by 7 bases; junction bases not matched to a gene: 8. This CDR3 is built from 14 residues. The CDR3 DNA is TGTGCCAGCACCACAGGGGGCGCGGTCCAGCCCCAGCATTTT. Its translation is CASTTGGAVQPQHF.

This CDR3 reads CASSSTSGPQETQYF. The DNA of the CDR3 is TGTGCCAGCAGCTCCACTAGCGGACCCCAAGAGACCCAGTACTTC. The chain joins TRBV5-4 to TRBJ2-5; TRBD2 aligns across 8 bases. V lost 3 bases to trimming and J lost 1 base; unmatched junction nucleotides: 5. The CDR3 is 15 residues long. CDR1 is SGHNT and CDR2 is YYREEE in the germline V gene (reference sequence).

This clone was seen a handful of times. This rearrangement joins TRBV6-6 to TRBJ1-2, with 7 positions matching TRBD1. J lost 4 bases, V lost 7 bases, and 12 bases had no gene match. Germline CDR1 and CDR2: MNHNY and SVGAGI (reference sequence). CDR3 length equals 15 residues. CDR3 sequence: CASTDVRGQGYGYTF. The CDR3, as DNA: TGTGCCAGCACCGACGTTAGGGGGCAGGGCTATGGCTACACCTTC.

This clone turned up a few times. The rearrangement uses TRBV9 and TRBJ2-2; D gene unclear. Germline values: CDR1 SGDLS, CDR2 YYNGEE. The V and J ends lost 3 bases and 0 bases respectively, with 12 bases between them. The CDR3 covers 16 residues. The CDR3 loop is CASSGTWSANTGELFF. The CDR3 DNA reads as TGTGCCAGCAGCGGGACCTGGTCGGCGAACACCGGGGAGCTGTTTTTT.

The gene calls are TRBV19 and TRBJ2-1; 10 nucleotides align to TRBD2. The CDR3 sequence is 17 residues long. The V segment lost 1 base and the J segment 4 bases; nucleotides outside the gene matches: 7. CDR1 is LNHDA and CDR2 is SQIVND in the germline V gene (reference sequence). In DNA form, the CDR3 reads TGTGCCAGTAGTATAGTCGCGACTAGCGGGTCGTACAATGAGCAGTTCTTC. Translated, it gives CASSIVATSGSYNEQFF.

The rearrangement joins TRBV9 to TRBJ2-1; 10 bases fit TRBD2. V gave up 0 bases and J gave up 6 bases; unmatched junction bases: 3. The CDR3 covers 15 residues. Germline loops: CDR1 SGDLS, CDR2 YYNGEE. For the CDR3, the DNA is TGTGCCAGCAGCGTAGGGACTAGCGGAATCAATGAGCAGTTCTTC. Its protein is CASSVGTSGINEQFF.

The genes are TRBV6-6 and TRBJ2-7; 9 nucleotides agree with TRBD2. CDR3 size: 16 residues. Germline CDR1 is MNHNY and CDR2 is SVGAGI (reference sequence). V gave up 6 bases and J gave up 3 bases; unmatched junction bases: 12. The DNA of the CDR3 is TGTGCCAGCAGCCGCCCCCCGGGACTAGCTTTCTACGAGCAGTACTTC. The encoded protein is CASSRPPGLAFYEQYF.

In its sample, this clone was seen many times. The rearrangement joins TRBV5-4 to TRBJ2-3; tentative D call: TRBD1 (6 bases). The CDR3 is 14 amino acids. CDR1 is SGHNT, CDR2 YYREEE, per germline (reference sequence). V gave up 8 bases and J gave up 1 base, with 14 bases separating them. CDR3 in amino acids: CASSTGQRTDTQYF. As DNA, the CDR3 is TGTGCCAGTTCCACGGGACAACGCACAGATACGCAGTATTTT.